Listed below are T cell receptor beta chains from one sample, sequenced in a study of T cells in Graves' hyperthyroidism and ophthalmopathy. TCRdb reprocessed the multiplex PCR reads via MiXCR and lists one record per CDR3 protein. The table lists over 500,000 distinct CDR3 sequences, roughly 15% of them singletons. The sequenced sample was blood. The receptors here all came from a woman in her thirties with Graves' ophthalmopathy. Each CDR3 is given with its conserved first and last residue. A D gene is named only where the DNA matches it firmly. Not every row has a clone size; where given, it reads once, few, many or a size class.

d_call: .; clone_size: .; v_call: TRBV7-9; j_call: TRBJ2-1; cdr3_nt: TGTGCCAGCAGCTTTCCTTTGGGGATCCCGGCGCTCAATGAGCAGTTCTTC; cdr3_aa: CASSFPLGIPALNEQFF
d_call: .; clone_size: .; v_call: TRBV4-1; j_call: TRBJ1-2; cdr3_nt: TGTGCCAGCAGCCAGGCTCTGGGTCCGGCGAACTATGGCTACACCTTC; cdr3_aa: CASSQALGPANYGYTF
d_call: .; clone_size: many; v_call: TRBV2; j_call: TRBJ2-7; cdr3_nt: TGTGCCAGCACTGAGGGACCGCGGTACGAGCAGTACTTC; cdr3_aa: CASTEGPRYEQYF
d_call: TRBD2; clone_size: many; v_call: TRBV12-3/TRBV12-4; j_call: TRBJ2-7; cdr3_nt: TGTGCCAGCAGTTTTCTAGCGGGGCGCCAAATCTCCTACGAGCAGTACTTC; cdr3_aa: CASSFLAGRQISYEQYF
d_call: TRBD1; clone_size: .; v_call: TRBV7-2; j_call: TRBJ2-4; cdr3_nt: TGTGCCAGCAGCCACTACTCCCGATACAGGGGAAACATTCAGTACTTC; cdr3_aa: CASSHYSRYRGNIQYF
d_call: TRBD1; clone_size: .; v_call: TRBV20-1; j_call: TRBJ2-4; cdr3_nt: TGCAGTGCTAGAAGTGACAGGGACGGAGGCATTCAGTACTTC; cdr3_aa: CSARSDRDGGIQYF
d_call: TRBD1; clone_size: many; v_call: TRBV27; j_call: TRBJ2-7; cdr3_nt: TGTGCCAGCAGCAGGGACAGGGGGCGCGCGCAGTACTTC; cdr3_aa: CASSRDRGRAQYF
d_call: .; clone_size: .; v_call: TRBV7-8; j_call: TRBJ1-4; cdr3_nt: TGTGCCAGCAGCCCGCCCTTTAAGGCTAATGAAAAACTGTTTTTT; cdr3_aa: CASSPPFKANEKLFF
d_call: .; clone_size: many; v_call: TRBV29-1; j_call: TRBJ1-5; cdr3_nt: TGCAGCGTTGAGGAGAGACATAGCAATCAGCCCCAGCATTTT; cdr3_aa: CSVEERHSNQPQHF
d_call: .; clone_size: many; v_call: TRBV28; j_call: TRBJ2-7; cdr3_nt: TGTGCCAGCAGTCCCCGGTTAGCCCAGCAGTACTTC; cdr3_aa: CASSPRLAQQYF
d_call: .; clone_size: .; v_call: TRBV6-4; j_call: TRBJ2-2; cdr3_nt: TGTGCCAGCAGTGACTTTAACACCGGGGAGCTGTTTTTT; cdr3_aa: CASSDFNTGELFF
d_call: TRBD1; clone_size: few; v_call: TRBV29-1; j_call: TRBJ2-1; cdr3_nt: TGCAGCGTTGAAGGGACAGGGGGCGTGCAGTTCTTC; cdr3_aa: CSVEGTGGVQFF
d_call: .; clone_size: many; v_call: TRBV28; j_call: TRBJ1-2; cdr3_nt: TGTGCCAGCAGTTTAACCGGGCAGTACTATGGCTACACCTTC; cdr3_aa: CASSLTGQYYGYTF
d_call: TRBD2; clone_size: few; v_call: TRBV11-2; j_call: TRBJ2-5; cdr3_nt: TGTGCCAGCAGCTTAGAGGGTCGGGGGGAAGAGACCCAGTACTTC; cdr3_aa: CASSLEGRGEETQYF
d_call: TRBD2; clone_size: many; v_call: TRBV7-2; j_call: TRBJ2-7; cdr3_nt: TGTGCCAGCACCATCGTAAGGCTAGCTAGCGGGAGGCTGGGCGAGCAGTACTTC; cdr3_aa: CASTIVRLASGRLGEQYF
d_call: TRBD1; clone_size: many; v_call: TRBV27; j_call: TRBJ1-4; cdr3_nt: TGTGCCAGCAGCTCACAGGGGGCTAGTGAAAAACTGTTTTTT; cdr3_aa: CASSSQGASEKLFF
d_call: .; clone_size: many; v_call: TRBV20-1; j_call: TRBJ2-1; cdr3_nt: TGCAGTGCTAGAGATCGAGCGGGCTTCGGCTCCTACAATGAGCAGTTCTTC; cdr3_aa: CSARDRAGFGSYNEQFF
d_call: .; clone_size: many; v_call: TRBV2; j_call: TRBJ2-3; cdr3_nt: TGTGCCAGCAGTGAGTCAGATACGCAGTATTTT; cdr3_aa: CASSESDTQYF
d_call: .; clone_size: many; v_call: TRBV29-1; j_call: TRBJ1-1; cdr3_nt: TGCAGCGTGACGAAAGGGGGGCTCATGAACACTGAAGCTTTCTTT; cdr3_aa: CSVTKGGLMNTEAFF
d_call: .; clone_size: many; v_call: TRBV6-9; j_call: TRBJ2-7; cdr3_nt: TGTGCCAGCAGTTATTCTCACCGACAGGTCCCCTACGAGCAGTACTTC; cdr3_aa: CASSYSHRQVPYEQYF
d_call: .; clone_size: many; v_call: TRBV11-2; j_call: TRBJ1-1; cdr3_nt: TGTGCCAGCAGCTTAGTGGGAGGGACTGAAGCTTTCTTT; cdr3_aa: CASSLVGGTEAFF
d_call: .; clone_size: .; v_call: TRBV19; j_call: TRBJ2-1; cdr3_nt: TGTGCCAGTAGCATACTTGTGGGACGCCCCGGGGGTGAGCAGTTCTTC; cdr3_aa: CASSILVGRPGGEQFF
d_call: TRBD1; clone_size: few; v_call: TRBV14; j_call: TRBJ2-7; cdr3_nt: TGTGCCAGCAGCCATCTTAATCCGGGACAGGGGTACGAGCAGTACTTC; cdr3_aa: CASSHLNPGQGYEQYF
d_call: .; clone_size: few; v_call: TRBV20-1; j_call: TRBJ2-1; cdr3_nt: TGCAGTGCTAGCACCACTATTAATGAGCAGTTCTTC; cdr3_aa: CSASTTINEQFF
d_call: .; clone_size: few; v_call: TRBV9; j_call: TRBJ1-1; cdr3_nt: TGTGCCAGCAGCTCCTCCGACAGCCAAGCTTTCTTT; cdr3_aa: CASSSSDSQAFF
d_call: .; clone_size: few; v_call: TRBV19; j_call: TRBJ2-2; cdr3_nt: TGTGCCAGTAGTATATTGGGCGGCGCGAACACCGGGGAGCTGTTTTTT; cdr3_aa: CASSILGGANTGELFF
d_call: .; clone_size: .; v_call: TRBV14; j_call: TRBJ2-5; cdr3_nt: TGTGCCAGCAGCCAATACCGACAAGAGACCCAGTACTTC; cdr3_aa: CASSQYRQETQYF
d_call: .; clone_size: many; v_call: TRBV2; j_call: TRBJ1-5; cdr3_nt: TGTGCCAGCAGAGAGGGACCTAGCAATCAGCCCCAGCATTTT; cdr3_aa: CASREGPSNQPQHF
d_call: .; clone_size: .; v_call: TRBV19; j_call: TRBJ1-2; cdr3_nt: TGTGCCAGTAACTCCCCGTGGGACTATGGCTACACCTTC; cdr3_aa: CASNSPWDYGYTF
d_call: .; clone_size: few; v_call: TRBV12-3/TRBV12-4; j_call: TRBJ1-1; cdr3_nt: TGTGCCAGCAGCCCCACAGGGCGTGGTACTGAAGCTTTCTTT; cdr3_aa: CASSPTGRGTEAFF
d_call: .; clone_size: .; v_call: TRBV9; j_call: TRBJ2-1; cdr3_nt: TGTGCCAGCAGCGCGGGAGATGAGCAGTTCTTC; cdr3_aa: CASSAGDEQFF
d_call: TRBD2; clone_size: many; v_call: TRBV12-3/TRBV12-4; j_call: TRBJ2-7; cdr3_nt: TGTGCCAGCAGTTTAGAGGCTAGCGGGATTTACGAGCAGTACTTC; cdr3_aa: CASSLEASGIYEQYF
d_call: TRBD2; clone_size: .; v_call: TRBV7-9; j_call: TRBJ2-1; cdr3_nt: TGTGCCAGCAGCTTTGCGGGAGTACACAATGAGCAGTTCTTC; cdr3_aa: CASSFAGVHNEQFF
d_call: .; clone_size: many; v_call: TRBV7-9; j_call: TRBJ1-2; cdr3_nt: TGTGCCACCCTGAAGGACGGGACGAGCTATGGCTACACCTTC; cdr3_aa: CATLKDGTSYGYTF
d_call: .; clone_size: many; v_call: TRBV16; j_call: TRBJ2-1; cdr3_nt: TGTGCCAGCAGCCACTTAAGCTCCTACAATGAGCAGTTCTTC; cdr3_aa: CASSHLSSYNEQFF
d_call: .; clone_size: .; v_call: TRBV14; j_call: TRBJ2-5; cdr3_nt: TGTGCCAGCAGCCCAAAACTGACCCAGTACTTC; cdr3_aa: CASSPKLTQYF
d_call: .; clone_size: .; v_call: TRBV5-1; j_call: TRBJ2-2; cdr3_nt: TGCGCCAGCAGCTTGGGGTCAGTCGAGCTGTTTTTT; cdr3_aa: CASSLGSVELFF
d_call: .; clone_size: few; v_call: TRBV7-2; j_call: TRBJ1-2; cdr3_nt: TGTGCCAGCAGCTCCCGGGCTAGCTATGGCTACACCTTC; cdr3_aa: CASSSRASYGYTF
d_call: TRBD2; clone_size: few; v_call: TRBV20-1; j_call: TRBJ2-5; cdr3_nt: TGCAGTGCTAGAGGCAGCGGGAGTATGGAAGAGACCCAGTACTTC; cdr3_aa: CSARGSGSMEETQYF
d_call: .; clone_size: few; v_call: TRBV29-1; j_call: TRBJ1-2; cdr3_nt: TGCAGCGTTTGGGACCGTTTGAGAGGCTACACCTTC; cdr3_aa: CSVWDRLRGYTF
d_call: .; clone_size: .; v_call: TRBV28; j_call: TRBJ1-3; cdr3_nt: TGTGCCAGCAGTTGGGACTTTAAGGGAACTGGAAACACCATATATTTT; cdr3_aa: CASSWDFKGTGNTIYF
d_call: .; clone_size: many; v_call: TRBV28; j_call: TRBJ2-7; cdr3_nt: TGTGCCAGCAGTTACAGGGTCGACGAGCAGTACTTC; cdr3_aa: CASSYRVDEQYF
d_call: .; clone_size: many; v_call: TRBV18; j_call: TRBJ1-2; cdr3_nt: TGTGCCAGCTCACCTTTCAGGGACACTACCCTCTATGGCTACACCTTC; cdr3_aa: CASSPFRDTTLYGYTF
d_call: .; clone_size: many; v_call: TRBV7-8; j_call: TRBJ2-7; cdr3_nt: TGTGCCAGCAGCCCCACAAAGTCTTTCGCTCGCTACGAGCAGTACTTC; cdr3_aa: CASSPTKSFARYEQYF
d_call: .; clone_size: few; v_call: TRBV7-2; j_call: TRBJ2-2; cdr3_nt: TGTGCCAGCAGAAAGCGGGTGAACACCGGGGAGCTGTTTTTT; cdr3_aa: CASRKRVNTGELFF
d_call: TRBD2; clone_size: .; v_call: TRBV9; j_call: TRBJ2-1; cdr3_nt: TGTGCCAGCAGCGGACCTAGCGGGGCTACCTACAATGAGCAGTTCTTC; cdr3_aa: CASSGPSGATYNEQFF
d_call: TRBD2; clone_size: .; v_call: TRBV4-1; j_call: TRBJ2-1; cdr3_nt: TGCGCCAGCAGCCCCGGGGCGAGGACTAGCGCCTACAATGAGCAGTTCTTC; cdr3_aa: CASSPGARTSAYNEQFF
d_call: .; clone_size: many; v_call: TRBV10-1; j_call: TRBJ1-5; cdr3_nt: TGCGCCAGCAGTGAGTCCCTTTATCAGCCCCAGCATTTT; cdr3_aa: CASSESLYQPQHF
d_call: TRBD1; clone_size: .; v_call: TRBV11-1; j_call: TRBJ2-1; cdr3_nt: TGTGCCAGCAATGACAGGGGGCTTGGGCAGTTCTTC; cdr3_aa: CASNDRGLGQFF
d_call: .; clone_size: few; v_call: TRBV6-1; j_call: TRBJ1-1; cdr3_nt: TGTGCCAGCAGTGAAAGTTTCGGCAGGAACACTGAAGCTTTCTTT; cdr3_aa: CASSESFGRNTEAFF
d_call: .; clone_size: many; v_call: TRBV28; j_call: TRBJ2-1; cdr3_nt: TGTGCCAGCAGTTTAGGCGGGATGAGCTCCTACAATGAGCAGTTCTTC; cdr3_aa: CASSLGGMSSYNEQFF